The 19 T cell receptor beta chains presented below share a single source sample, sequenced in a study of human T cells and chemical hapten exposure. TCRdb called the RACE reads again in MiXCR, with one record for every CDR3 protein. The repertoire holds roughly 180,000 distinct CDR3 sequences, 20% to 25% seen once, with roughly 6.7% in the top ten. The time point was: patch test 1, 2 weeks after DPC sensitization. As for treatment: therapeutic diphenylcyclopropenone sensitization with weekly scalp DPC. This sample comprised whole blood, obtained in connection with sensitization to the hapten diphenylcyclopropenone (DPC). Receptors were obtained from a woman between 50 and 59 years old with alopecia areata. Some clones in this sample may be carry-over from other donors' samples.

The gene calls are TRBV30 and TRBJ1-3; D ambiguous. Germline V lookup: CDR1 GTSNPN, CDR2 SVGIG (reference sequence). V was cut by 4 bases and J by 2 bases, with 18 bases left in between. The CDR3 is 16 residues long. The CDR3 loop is CAWIPRARTTGNTIYF. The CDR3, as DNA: TGTGCCTGGATACCTCGGGCCAGAACAACTGGAAACACCATATATTTT.

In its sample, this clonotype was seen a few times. CDR3 DNA: TGTGCCAGCATCGAAGCGGCACCTAACGACAATGAGCAGTTCTTC. Its protein product is CASIEAAPNDNEQFF. The chain uses TRBV12-3 or TRBV12-4 and TRBJ2-1; D perhaps matches TRBD2 (5 bases). The CDR3 loop spans 15 amino acids. Trimming took off 7 bases at V and 5 bases at J, with 18 bases between the two ends.

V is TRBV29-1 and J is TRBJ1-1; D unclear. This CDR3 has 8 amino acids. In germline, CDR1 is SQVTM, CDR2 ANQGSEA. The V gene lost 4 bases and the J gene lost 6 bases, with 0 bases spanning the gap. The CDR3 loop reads CSVAEAFF. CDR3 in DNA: TGCAGCGTTGCTGAAGCTTTCTTT.

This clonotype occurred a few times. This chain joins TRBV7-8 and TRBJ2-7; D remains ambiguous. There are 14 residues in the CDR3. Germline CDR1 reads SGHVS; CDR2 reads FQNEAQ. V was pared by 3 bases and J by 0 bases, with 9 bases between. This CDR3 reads CASSLGFGSYEQYF. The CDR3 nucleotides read TGTGCCAGCAGCTTGGGGTTCGGCTCCTACGAGCAGTACTTC.

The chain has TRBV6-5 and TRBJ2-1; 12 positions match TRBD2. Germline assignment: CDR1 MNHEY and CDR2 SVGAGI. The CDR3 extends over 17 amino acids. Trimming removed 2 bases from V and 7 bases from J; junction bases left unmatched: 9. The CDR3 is CASSYLPASGRGNEQFF. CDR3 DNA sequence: TGTGCCAGCAGTTACCTCCCGGCTAGCGGGAGGGGGAATGAGCAGTTCTTC.

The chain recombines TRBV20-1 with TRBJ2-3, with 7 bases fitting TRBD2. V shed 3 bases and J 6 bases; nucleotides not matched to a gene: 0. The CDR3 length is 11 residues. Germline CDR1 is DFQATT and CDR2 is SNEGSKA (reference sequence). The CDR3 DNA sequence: TGCAGTGCTAGGGGGGGGGATACGCAGTATTTT. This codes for CSARGGDTQYF.

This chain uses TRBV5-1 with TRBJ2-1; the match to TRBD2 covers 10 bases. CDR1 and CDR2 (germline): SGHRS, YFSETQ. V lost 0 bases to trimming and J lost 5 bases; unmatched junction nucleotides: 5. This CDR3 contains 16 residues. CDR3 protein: CASSLASGRVDNEQFF. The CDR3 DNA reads TGCGCCAGCAGCTTGGCCAGCGGGAGGGTTGACAATGAGCAGTTCTTC.

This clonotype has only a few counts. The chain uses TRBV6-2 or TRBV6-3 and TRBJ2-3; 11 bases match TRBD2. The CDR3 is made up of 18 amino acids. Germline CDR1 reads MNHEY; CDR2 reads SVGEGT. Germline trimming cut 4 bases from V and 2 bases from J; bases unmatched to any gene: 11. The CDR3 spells CASSSLRLAGRNTDTQYF. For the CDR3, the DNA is TGTGCCAGCAGTTCCCTAAGACTAGCGGGACGCAACACAGATACGCAGTATTTT.

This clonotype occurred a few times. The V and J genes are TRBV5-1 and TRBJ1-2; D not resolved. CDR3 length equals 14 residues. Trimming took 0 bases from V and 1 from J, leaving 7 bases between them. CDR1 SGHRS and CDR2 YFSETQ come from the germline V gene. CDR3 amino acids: CASSLESSNYGYTF. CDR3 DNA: TGCGCCAGCAGCTTGGAGTCCAGTAACTATGGCTACACCTTC. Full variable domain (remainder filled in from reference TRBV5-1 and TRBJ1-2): KAGVTQTPRYLIKTRGQQVTLSCSPISGHRSVSWYQQTPGQGLQFLFEYFSETQRNKGNFPGRFSGRQFSNSRSEMNVSTLELGDSALYLCASSLESSNYGYTFGSGTRLTVV.

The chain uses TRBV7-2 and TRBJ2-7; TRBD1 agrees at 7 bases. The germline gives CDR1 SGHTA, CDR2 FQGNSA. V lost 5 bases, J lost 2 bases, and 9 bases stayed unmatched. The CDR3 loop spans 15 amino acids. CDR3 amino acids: CASSPTTGPPYEQYF. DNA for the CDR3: TGTGCCAGCAGCCCAACGACAGGGCCCCCCTACGAGCAGTACTTC.

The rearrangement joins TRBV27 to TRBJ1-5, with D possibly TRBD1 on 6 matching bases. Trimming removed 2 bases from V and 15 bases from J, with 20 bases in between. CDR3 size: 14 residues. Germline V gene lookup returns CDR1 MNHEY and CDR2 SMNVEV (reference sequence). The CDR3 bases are TGTGCCAGCAGTTTACGGGCAGGGGTCGGGTTAGTGCATTTT. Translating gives CASSLRAGVGLVHF.

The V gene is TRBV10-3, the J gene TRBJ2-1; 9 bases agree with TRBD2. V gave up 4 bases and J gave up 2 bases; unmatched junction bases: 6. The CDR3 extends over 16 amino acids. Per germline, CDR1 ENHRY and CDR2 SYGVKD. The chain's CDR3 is CAISVSGGRAYNEQFF. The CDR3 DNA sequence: TGTGCCATCAGTGTATCCGGCGGGAGGGCCTACAATGAGCAGTTCTTC.

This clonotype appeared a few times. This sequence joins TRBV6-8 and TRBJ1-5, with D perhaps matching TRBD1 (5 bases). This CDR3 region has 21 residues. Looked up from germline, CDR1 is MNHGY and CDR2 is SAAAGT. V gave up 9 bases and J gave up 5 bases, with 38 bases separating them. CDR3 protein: CARNFGDRPHWRELGDQPQHF. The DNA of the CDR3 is TGTGCCAGGAATTTTGGGGACCGGCCGCACTGGAGGGAATTAGGGGATCAGCCCCAGCATTTT.

CDR3 residues: CSGRTNTGELFF. The CDR3 bases are TGCAGCGGCCGAACGAACACCGGGGAGCTGTTTTTT. The rearrangement uses TRBV29-1 and TRBJ2-2; D is uncertain. Trimming took 7 bases from V and 0 from J, leaving 6 bases between them. CDR3 size: 12 residues. Looked up from germline, CDR1 is SQVTM and CDR2 is ANQGSEA.

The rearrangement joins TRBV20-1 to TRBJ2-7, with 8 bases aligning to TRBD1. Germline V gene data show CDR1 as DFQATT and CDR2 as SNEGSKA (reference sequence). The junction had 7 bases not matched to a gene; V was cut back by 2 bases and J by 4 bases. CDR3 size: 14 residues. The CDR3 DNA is TGCAGTGCTAGATCTGGGCAGGGGGCTTACGAGCAGTACTTC. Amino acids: CSARSGQGAYEQYF.

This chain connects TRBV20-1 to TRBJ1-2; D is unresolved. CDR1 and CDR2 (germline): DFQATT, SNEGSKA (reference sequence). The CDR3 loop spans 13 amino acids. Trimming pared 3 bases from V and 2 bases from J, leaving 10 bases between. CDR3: CSASSTENYGYTF. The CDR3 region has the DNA TGCAGTGCTAGTTCGACGGAGAACTATGGCTACACCTTC.

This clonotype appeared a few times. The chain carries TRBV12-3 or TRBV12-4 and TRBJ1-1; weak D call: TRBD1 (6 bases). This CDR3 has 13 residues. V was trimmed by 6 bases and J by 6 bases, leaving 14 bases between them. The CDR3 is CASSLQGWAEAFF. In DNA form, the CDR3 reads TGTGCCAGCAGCTTACAGGGTTGGGCTGAAGCTTTCTTT.

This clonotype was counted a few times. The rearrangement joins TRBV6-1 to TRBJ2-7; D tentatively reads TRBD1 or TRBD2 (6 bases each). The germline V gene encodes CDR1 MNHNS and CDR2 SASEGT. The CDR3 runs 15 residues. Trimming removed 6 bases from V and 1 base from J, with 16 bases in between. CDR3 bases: TGTGCCAGCAGGGTCGACAGGAGGGGGTCCTACGAGCAGTACTTC. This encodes CASRVDRRGSYEQYF.

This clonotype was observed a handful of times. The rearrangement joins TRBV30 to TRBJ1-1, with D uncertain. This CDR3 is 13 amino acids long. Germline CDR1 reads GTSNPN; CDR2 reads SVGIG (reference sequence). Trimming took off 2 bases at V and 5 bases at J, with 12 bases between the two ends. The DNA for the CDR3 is TGTGCCTGGAGTTCGGATGTCAGGACTGAAGCTTTCTTT. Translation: CAWSSDVRTEAFF.